This T cell receptor (beta chain) was retrieved from a study of cytomegalovirus exposure and HLA in healthy donors. General observations from the study: Most likely, a cluster of highly shared sequence variants arose as a sequencing artifact.

Donors had nominal health at sampling but likely had unrecorded immune exposures. This CDR3 has 12 residues. Trimming took 3 bases from V and 4 from J; bases not matched to a gene: 0. The V gene's germline CDR1 is SGHRS and CDR2 YFSETQ. Points on this clone: Its antigen is undetermined.

PCR amplification relied on 60 Vbeta primers (plus 13 Jbeta primers). The data were produced by immunoSEQ multiplex PCR, yet TCRdb's version contains in-frame clones alone and is incomplete. Here the sample spans around 190,000 clones, around nine tenths being singletons. The sequence came from a woman under 40 in good health and CMV-seronegative. The sequenced material came from PBMCs. The chain recombines TRBV5-1 with TRBJ1-2, with TRBD1 identical over 7 bases. CDR3 DNA: TGCGCCAGCAGCTGGACAGGCTATGGCTACACCTTC. Its translation is CASSWTGYGYTF.